This T cell receptor beta chain was documented in a study of blood T cell repertoires in COVID-19. The table came from immunoSEQ multiplex PCR; TCRdb's copy has only in-frame clones and leaves some out. The table has 240,000 or so clones, approximately 86% seen once. The sequencing sample was made of peripheral blood. The clonotype comes from a woman in her 70s with active or convalescent COVID-19.

CDR3 nucleotide sequence: TGCGCCAGCAGTAGGGGGGGGCGGGTGTACACTGAAGCTTTCTTT. It is translated as CASSRGGRVYTEAFF. The chain has TRBV4-1 and TRBJ1-1, with D maybe TRBD1 (6 bases). Trimming left V 6 bases short and J 3 bases short, with 17 bases between. The CDR3 is 15 residues long. Germline values: CDR1 MGHRA, CDR2 YSYEKL.